Listed below are T cell receptor beta chains from one sample, sequenced in a study of T cells in Graves' hyperthyroidism and ophthalmopathy. TCRdb independently ran MiXCR on the multiplex PCR reads; one entry per CDR3 protein. This sample carries a few hundred thousand distinct CDR3 sequences, about 15% of them seen once, and the ten largest clones take more than 30%. The sequencing input was blood. These receptors were collected from a woman aged 50 to 60 with Graves' hyperthyroidism that later progressed to Graves' ophthalmopathy. Both conserved end residues are part of each CDR3. The D gene is left open where the match is weak. Clone size is not always given. Where it is, it says once, few, many or a class for expanded clones.

TRBV6-5,NA,TRBJ1-5,TRBD1,CASSHTGQGVRPQHF,TGTGCCAGCAGTCACACGGGACAGGGTGTTCGGCCCCAGCATTTT
TRBV30,many,TRBJ2-1,NA,CAWVPTLGSKFF,TGTGCCTGGGTCCCTACATTGGGGTCGAAGTTCTTC
TRBV5-8,NA,TRBJ1-5,NA,CASSFGSGGNQPQHF,TGTGCCAGCAGCTTCGGTTCTGGTGGTAATCAGCCCCAGCATTTT
TRBV2,many,TRBJ2-3,TRBD1,CASRVTGDPQSTDTQYF,TGTGCCAGCAGGGTGACAGGGGATCCTCAGAGCACAGATACGCAGTATTTT
TRBV28,many,TRBJ1-1,NA,CASSLLRGGFMNTEAFF,TGTGCCAGCAGTTTATTGAGGGGGGGGTTCATGAACACTGAAGCTTTCTTT
TRBV29-1,many,TRBJ1-4,TRBD1,CSVESDRDEKLFF,TGCAGCGTTGAATCGGACAGGGACGAAAAACTGTTTTTT
TRBV6-6,NA,TRBJ1-3,TRBD1,CASSYSGQNSGNTIYF,TGTGCCAGCAGTTACTCGGGACAGAACTCTGGAAACACCATATATTTT
TRBV11-2,NA,TRBJ2-5,NA,CASSLVQGGETQYF,TGTGCCAGCAGCTTAGTACAGGGTGGAGAGACCCAGTACTTC
TRBV27,NA,TRBJ1-2,NA,CASSSALTYGYTF,TGTGCCAGCAGTTCTGCCTTGACCTATGGCTACACCTTC
TRBV7-9,many,TRBJ1-1,TRBD1,CASSRTGADTEAFF,TGTGCCAGCAGCCGAACAGGGGCGGACACTGAAGCTTTCTTT
TRBV3-1,many,TRBJ2-7,NA,CASSQETPPPYEQYF,TGTGCCAGCAGCCAAGAGACTCCCCCCCCCTACGAGCAGTACTTC
TRBV14,few,TRBJ1-2,NA,CASSQGIDRGTAVNGYTF,TGTGCCAGCAGCCAAGGGATTGACCGGGGGACCGCGGTAAATGGCTACACCTTC
TRBV18,many,TRBJ2-5,TRBD2,CASSLGASGSGQETQYF,TGTGCCAGCTCTCTTGGTGCTAGCGGGAGCGGCCAAGAGACCCAGTACTTC
TRBV7-3,many,TRBJ2-7,TRBD2,CASSLRTSAEQYF,TGTGCCAGCAGCTTAAGGACTAGCGCAGAGCAGTACTTC
TRBV28,many,TRBJ1-2,NA,CASSLDRYNYGYTF,TGTGCCAGCAGTTTGGACCGATATAACTATGGCTACACCTTC
TRBV12-3/TRBV12-4,many,TRBJ2-2,NA,CASSLDGNTGELFF,TGTGCCAGCAGCTTAGACGGTAACACCGGGGAGCTGTTTTTT
TRBV7-6,many,TRBJ2-6,NA,CASSLALSRQISGANVLTF,TGTGCCAGCAGCTTAGCGCTATCCAGACAAATTTCTGGGGCCAACGTCCTGACTTTC
TRBV15,many,TRBJ2-5,TRBD1,CATSRDQGVGETQYF,TGTGCCACCAGCAGAGACCAGGGGGTAGGGGAGACCCAGTACTTC
TRBV28,NA,TRBJ2-7,TRBD1,CASRFGTGEGYEQYF,TGTGCCAGCAGATTCGGGACAGGGGAGGGCTACGAGCAGTACTTC
TRBV2,many,TRBJ1-5,NA,CASRQGTGQPQHF,TGTGCCAGCAGACAGGGTACCGGTCAGCCCCAGCATTTT
TRBV2,NA,TRBJ2-2,NA,CASLRDTGRTGELFF,TGTGCCAGTCTCCGAGACACCGGACGGACCGGGGAGCTGTTTTTT
TRBV5-1,many,TRBJ2-5,TRBD2,CASSLTRLAVGETQYF,TGCGCCAGCAGCTTGACCCGACTAGCTGTAGGAGAGACCCAGTACTTC
TRBV28,many,TRBJ2-5,NA,CASSLPEGETQYF,TGTGCCAGCAGTTTACCGGAGGGAGAGACCCAGTACTTC
TRBV6-1,many,TRBJ2-7,TRBD1,CASRTPGQNYEQYF,TGTGCCAGCAGAACCCCGGGACAGAACTACGAGCAGTACTTC
TRBV7-2,many,TRBJ2-7,TRBD2,CASSMGLAGVGYEQYF,TGTGCCAGCAGCATGGGACTAGCGGGAGTTGGCTACGAGCAGTACTTC
TRBV28,many,TRBJ1-1,NA,CASSFDARYNTEAFF,TGTGCCAGCAGTTTCGATGCACGCTACAACACTGAAGCTTTCTTT
TRBV20-1,NA,TRBJ2-1,TRBD2,CSARFGLAGVEQFF,TGCAGTGCTAGGTTCGGACTAGCGGGAGTCGAGCAGTTCTTC
TRBV5-1,few,TRBJ1-2,NA,CASSLASHKGPYGYTF,TGCGCCAGCAGCTTGGCCTCTCATAAGGGGCCCTATGGCTACACCTTC
TRBV5-1,few,TRBJ2-5,NA,CASSFGQGPEAQYF,TGCGCCAGCAGCTTTGGCCAGGGCCCTGAGGCCCAGTACTTC
TRBV2,many,TRBJ2-3,NA,CASSETGRPDTQYF,TGTGCCAGCAGTGAAACAGGGAGGCCAGATACGCAGTATTTT
TRBV3-1,many,TRBJ2-7,NA,CASSHVYRELHEQYF,TGTGCCAGCAGCCACGTCTATCGGGAGCTACACGAGCAGTACTTC
TRBV30,many,TRBJ2-7,NA,CAWSSGVRDEQYF,TGTGCCTGGAGTTCAGGGGTCCGCGACGAGCAGTACTTC
TRBV5-1,many,TRBJ2-4,NA,CASSLEGTKNIQYF,TGCGCCAGCAGCTTGGAGGGGACCAAAAACATTCAGTACTTC
TRBV28,NA,TRBJ1-2,NA,CASSLVARGIRGYTF,TGTGCCAGCAGTTTAGTCGCACGGGGGATACGGGGCTACACCTTC
TRBV4-1,many,TRBJ1-2,TRBD1,CASSQDPGTGGLGGYTF,TGCGCCAGCAGCCAAGATCCCGGGACAGGGGGCCTTGGTGGCTACACCTTC
TRBV5-1,many,TRBJ1-1,NA,CASSRSQPGGTEAFF,TGCGCCAGCAGCCGCTCACAGCCGGGAGGCACTGAAGCTTTCTTT
TRBV7-3,many,TRBJ2-3,TRBD2,CASSLTKVAGGTDTQYF,TGTGCCAGCAGCTTAACGAAGGTAGCGGGGGGCACAGATACGCAGTATTTT
TRBV7-6,many,TRBJ2-1,NA,CASSSAGLGPIVDEQFF,TGTGCCAGCAGCTCAGCGGGCTTAGGACCGATCGTCGATGAGCAGTTCTTC
TRBV30,many,TRBJ2-1,NA,CAWRDFYNEQFF,TGTGCCTGGAGGGACTTTTACAATGAGCAGTTCTTC
TRBV28,many,TRBJ2-5,NA,CASSFVTTQETQYF,TGTGCCAGCAGTTTCGTAACTACCCAAGAGACCCAGTACTTC
TRBV28,many,TRBJ1-2,TRBD1,CATGDSLNYGYTF,TGTGCCACCGGGGACAGTCTGAACTATGGCTACACCTTC
TRBV7-3,NA,TRBJ2-1,NA,CASSPPGAVSSYNEQFF,TGTGCCAGCAGCCCCCCCGGAGCGGTTAGCTCCTACAATGAGCAGTTCTTC
TRBV5-1,many,TRBJ2-7,TRBD2,CASSVTSGSYEQYF,TGCGCCAGCAGCGTGACTAGCGGGTCCTACGAGCAGTACTTC
TRBV2,NA,TRBJ2-5,TRBD1,CASSGGDRGRETQYF,TGTGCCAGCAGTGGGGGGGACAGGGGGCGTGAGACCCAGTACTTC
TRBV6-2/TRBV6-3,NA,TRBJ1-5,TRBD1,CASSFGTAVYSNQPQHF,TGTGCCAGCAGTTTCGGGACAGCGGTTTATAGCAATCAGCCCCAGCATTTT
TRBV5-6,few,TRBJ1-2,NA,CTTEGRGGYTF,TGTACAACAGAGGGAAGAGGTGGCTACACCTTC
TRBV28,many,TRBJ2-1,TRBD1,CASSLGTGLGNEQFF,TGTGCCAGCAGTTTAGGGACAGGCCTAGGGAATGAGCAGTTCTTC
TRBV2,many,TRBJ2-1,NA,CASSSEGNEQFF,TGTGCCAGCAGCTCAGAGGGGAATGAGCAGTTCTTC
TRBV5-1,many,TRBJ2-3,NA,CASSLGQGPDTQYF,TGCGCCAGCAGCTTGGGGCAGGGCCCAGATACGCAGTATTTT
TRBV20-1,many,TRBJ1-1,TRBD1,CSAKLGGTVTEAFF,TGCAGTGCTAAACTGGGGGGGACAGTCACTGAAGCTTTCTTT
TRBV5-4,NA,TRBJ1-6,TRBD1,CASSSDPGGRSPLHF,TGTGCCAGCAGCTCGGATCCAGGGGGCCGGTCACCCCTCCACTTT
TRBV7-3,many,TRBJ2-1,NA,CASSLLDGDNEQFF,TGTGCCAGCAGCTTACTGGACGGAGACAATGAGCAGTTCTTC